The rows below give T cell receptor beta chains drawn from one sample of a study of T cells expressing NK-cell markers. TCRdb re-called the 5' RACE reads, yielding one record per CDR3 amino acid sequence without DNA. Its table lists about half a million distinct CDR3 sequences. The sequenced sample consisted of blood T cells: a sorted CD56 or NKG2C T cell subset, CD4+ or CD8+ T cells, or bulk PBMC T cells (not recorded which). All receptors derive from a woman between 45 and 60 years old in good health. Both conserved end residues are part of each CDR3. The order of the fields is J gene, V gene, CDR3 protein.

TRBJ2-1	TRBV29-1	CSVESREVLSNEQFF
TRBJ1-1	TRBV7-9	CASSQRSAGDRAITEAFF
TRBJ2-3	TRBV30	CAESGTDTQYF
TRBJ2-1	TRBV29-1	CSGSRNAGYEQFF
TRBJ2-1	TRBV5-1	CASSGRDLVQFF
TRBJ2-5	TRBV12-3/TRBV12-4	CASTTAGKEETQYF
TRBJ2-7	TRBV12-3/TRBV12-4	CASMRAIAGAYEQYF
TRBJ2-2	TRBV12-3/TRBV12-4	CASSLAGRPRTGELFF
TRBJ2-5	TRBV25-1	CASSDRLLQETQYF
TRBJ2-2	TRBV10-3	CAITGTPEVGELFF
TRBJ1-1	TRBV20-1	CSARGGQGARAFF
TRBJ2-2	TRBV20-1	CSCLAGGRTGELFF
TRBJ2-3	TRBV14	CASSPWTVFTDTQYF
TRBJ2-5	TRBV3-1	CASSLTPLGGQETQYF
TRBJ1-1	TRBV12-3/TRBV12-4	CATYSTLMNTEAFF
TRBJ2-5	TRBV5-1	CASRSGGETQYF
TRBJ2-2	TRBV29-1	CSVRPGLTGELFF
TRBJ2-1	TRBV7-9	CASSYKEGGFFEQFF
TRBJ2-7	TRBV5-6	CASSLVSGNYEQYF
TRBJ1-1	TRBV20-1	CSARDEDRGDTEAFF
TRBJ2-1	TRBV11-2	CASSSDPGTVQFF
TRBJ2-5	TRBV3-1	CASSQEISEETQYF
TRBJ2-1	TRBV7-8	CASSELAGGSYNEQFF
TRBJ2-1	TRBV7-8	CASSFLKGEQFF
TRBJ2-7	TRBV21-1	CASSTRNHRDYEQYF
TRBJ2-5	TRBV5-1	CASSLSGRGEETQYF